This paragraph covers one T cell receptor (beta chain) sequence. Produced via immunoSEQ multiplex PCR; TCRdb's table is partial and in-frame only. The sample contains 100,000 to 120,000 clones, around 91% of which appear only once. Unstimulated Tregs (CD4+CD25+CD127-) and CD4+CD25- non-Tregs were sorted from PBMCs. The data derive from a study of Tregs in tolerant kidney transplant recipients. Sequencing was performed on CD4+ T cells from blood, taken before the transplant. This receptor was obtained from a human donor who received a combined kidney and bone marrow transplant.

CDR3 protein: CASTPSPLATDTQYF. The CDR3 nucleotides are TGTGCCAGCACCCCCTCCCCTCTAGCGACCGATACGCAGTATTTT. This chain joins TRBV9 and TRBJ2-3; the D gene is possibly TRBD2 (6 bases). V was shortened by 6 bases and J by 6 bases, with 20 bases between the two germline ends. Germline assignment: CDR1 SGDLS and CDR2 YYNGEE. The CDR3 is 15 amino acids.